Each of the 3 T cell receptor beta chains below was sequenced from the same sample in a study of cytomegalovirus exposure and HLA in healthy donors. Primers: 60 Vbeta forward and 13 Jbeta reverse. Clones were read by immunoSEQ multiplex PCR, and TCRdb kept only the in-frame ones, dropping some. The sample records roughly 70,000 clones, about four fifths being singletons. Sequencing was done on a sample of PBMCs. Receptors were obtained from a man between 18 and 29 years old in good health and CMV-seronegative.

The chain recombines TRBV20-1 with TRBJ1-2; D gene uncertain. Germline V CDR1 and CDR2: DFQATT, SNEGSKA (reference sequence). The CDR3 length is 11 residues. The V and J ends lost 5 bases and 7 bases respectively, with 11 bases between them. CDR3 loop: CSAPYSGGYTF. The CDR3 nucleotides read TGCAGTGCTCCCTACAGCGGTGGCTACACCTTC.

This chain uses TRBV2 with TRBJ1-4; TRBD1 might be the D (6 bases). The CDR3 is made up of 16 amino acids. Germline V gene lookup returns CDR1 SNHLY and CDR2 FYNNEI. V lost 6 bases and J lost 1, with 15 bases in between. CDR3 in DNA: TGTGCCAGCAGACGCCGGGACACTAAAACTAATGAAAAACTGTTTTTT. Translated, it gives CASRRRDTKTNEKLFF.

This chain links TRBV27 with TRBJ2-7; 8 bases match TRBD2. The CDR3 is made up of 16 amino acids. J gave up 3 bases and V 7 bases, and 14 bases lay outside the gene matches. Germline V gene lookup returns CDR1 MNHEY and CDR2 SMNVEV (reference sequence). CDR3 sequence reads: CASTPQAGVGGYEQYF. For the CDR3, the DNA is TGTGCCAGCACCCCTCAAGCGGGAGTCGGGGGCTACGAGCAGTACTTC.